A single sample is the source of the 29 T cell receptor beta chains below, sequenced in a study of blood T cell repertoires in COVID-19. The data were produced by immunoSEQ multiplex PCR, yet TCRdb's version contains in-frame clones alone and is incomplete. The sample holds about 300,000 clones; approximately 89% are singletons and the top ten take roughly 6.9%. Material for sequencing was peripheral blood. The receptors stem from a woman aged 25 to 45 who had recovered from COVID-19.

The rearrangement links TRBV7-9 to TRBJ2-2; 8 bases agree with TRBD1. V trimming: 5 bases; J trimming: 7 bases; junction bases outside the gene matches: 18. Germline V lookup: CDR1 SEHNR, CDR2 FQNEAQ (reference sequence). The length of the CDR3 is 18 residues. DNA for the CDR3: TGTGCCAGCAGCCCCCTCCCGGGACAGGAGCTAACCGTCGGGGAGCTGTTTTTT. This sequence encodes CASSPLPGQELTVGELFF.

This clone came up a few times. The chain is built from TRBV21-1 and TRBJ2-7; the D segment call TRBD1 is taken from the table without a DNA check. TRBV21-1 is flagged as a pseudogene. This CDR3 contains 16 residues. The CDR3 DNA reads TGTGCCAGCAGCGCCCGAGGGGGCAGCGGTCCCTACGAGCAGTACTTC. This encodes CASSARGGSGPYEQYF.

The genes are TRBV13 and TRBJ1-6; a weak D match, TRBD1 (6 bases). There are 15 residues in the CDR3. Trimming stripped 5 bases from V and 6 bases from J, with 14 bases between. The germline V gene has CDR1 PRHDT and CDR2 FYEKMQ (reference sequence). CDR3 residues: CASSPQGGGNSPLHF. The CDR3 DNA reads TGTGCCAGCAGCCCACAGGGTGGGGGTAATTCACCCCTCCACTTT.

The J gene is TRBJ1-4, the V gene TRBV7-2; no clear D gene. This CDR3 is built from 15 residues. CDR1 SGHTA and CDR2 FQGNSA come from the germline V gene. The ends were cut back, 5 bases at V and 4 bases at J, with 14 bases in the middle. The CDR3: CASSIMGSGNEKLFF. The CDR3, as DNA: TGTGCCAGCAGCATAATGGGTAGCGGTAATGAAAAACTGTTTTTT.

This chain uses TRBV19 with TRBJ1-1; a possible D gene is TRBD1 (6 bases). The length of the CDR3 is 13 residues. Between the trimmed V and J ends, which lost 5 bases and 7 bases, there was a span of 14 bases. From germline, CDR1 is LNHDA and CDR2 SQIVND (reference sequence). CDR3 sequence reads: CASSPRTALEAFF. CDR3 bases: TGTGCCAGTAGTCCTCGGACAGCCCTTGAAGCTTTCTTT.

The chain employs TRBV21-1 and TRBJ2-3; the table gives TRBD2 as D, unverified against the DNA. TRBV21-1 is reported as a pseudogene. CDR3 length: 15 amino acids. CDR3 bases: TGTGCCAGCAGCCAAAGGTGGAGTAGCACAGATACGCAGTATTTT. It encodes CASSQRWSSTDTQYF.

This rearrangement joins TRBV3-1 (or the pseudogene TRBV3-2) to TRBJ2-5; D is unclear. Trimming stripped 3 bases from V and 2 bases from J, with 7 bases between. The germline CDR1 and CDR2 sequences are LGHDT and YNNKEL (reference sequence). The CDR3 is made up of 13 amino acids. CDR3 loop: CASSHEPQETQYF. For the CDR3, the DNA is TGTGCCAGCAGCCACGAGCCTCAAGAGACCCAGTACTTC.

J is TRBJ2-7 and V is TRBV3-1 (or the pseudogene TRBV3-2); perhaps TRBD2 as D (5 bases). The germline V gene has CDR1 LGHDT and CDR2 YNNKEL (reference sequence). This CDR3 spans 14 amino acids. The ends were cut back, 2 bases at V and 6 bases at J, with 14 bases in the middle. In DNA form, the CDR3 reads TGTGCCAGCAGCCAATCTGTCGCGGGTGCCGAGCAGTACTTC. This codes for CASSQSVAGAEQYF.

The chain has TRBV5-4 and TRBJ2-3, with 8 nucleotides matching TRBD2. The CDR3 spans 14 residues. Germline V gene lookup returns CDR1 SGHNT and CDR2 YYREEE (reference sequence). J was trimmed by 4 bases and V by 6 bases; bases with no gene match: 7. In DNA, the CDR3 is TGTGCCAGCAATCGGCTAGCGGGCCCAGATACGCAGTATTTT. It encodes CASNRLAGPDTQYF.

The chain employs TRBV5-5 and TRBJ1-2, with D possibly matching TRBD1 (5 bases). Germline CDR1 is SGHKS and CDR2 is YYEKEE (reference sequence). The CDR3 extends over 15 amino acids. V lost 3 bases, J lost 4 bases, and 16 bases lay in between. For the CDR3, the DNA is TGTGCCAGCAGCTCCTCCGCCGACAGAGTCTATGGCTACACCTTC. Its translation: CASSSSADRVYGYTF.

This rearrangement joins TRBV7-2 to TRBJ1-6; D is unresolved. Germline CDR1 reads SGHTA; CDR2 reads FQGNSA. Trimming removed 1 base at V and 8 bases at J, with 15 bases between. The CDR3 is 16 amino acids. The CDR3 region is CASSLVWSREDSPLHF. The DNA for the CDR3 is TGTGCCAGCAGCTTAGTGTGGTCGAGGGAGGATTCACCCCTCCACTTT.

The rearrangement joins TRBV5-5 to TRBJ1-4; D might be TRBD1 (5 bases). Trimming took off 2 bases at V and 3 bases at J, with 8 bases between the two ends. Germline values: CDR1 SGHKS, CDR2 YYEKEE (reference sequence). The CDR3 loop spans 14 amino acids. CDR3 bases: TGTGCCAGCAGCTTTGGGGCAGCTAATGAAAAACTGTTTTTT. Translating it yields CASSFGAANEKLFF.

This chain joins TRBV5-6 and TRBJ2-5; 8 bases align to TRBD1. Germline loops: CDR1 SGHDT, CDR2 YYEEEE. The CDR3 totals 12 residues. J lost 6 bases, V lost 5 bases, and 3 bases had no gene match. CDR3 residues: CASRGQGKTQYF. The CDR3 coding sequence is TGTGCCAGCAGAGGACAGGGCAAGACCCAGTACTTC.

This sequence joins TRBV28 and TRBJ1-5; 9 bases match TRBD1. The germline CDR1 and CDR2 sequences are MDHEN and SYDVKM. This CDR3 spans 15 amino acids. With V trimmed by 3 bases and J by 2 bases, 2 bases remained unmatched. In DNA, the CDR3 is TGTGCCAGCAGTTTGAGGACAGGGGGCAATCAGCCCCAGCATTTT. It specifies CASSLRTGGNQPQHF.

The rearrangement uses TRBV6-1 and TRBJ2-5, with D possibly matching TRBD2 (5 bases). V lost 0 bases and J lost 6, with 11 bases in between. Germline V gene sequence: CDR1 MNHNS, CDR2 SASEGT. The CDR3 is 14 residues long. DNA for the CDR3: TGTGCCAGCAGTGAAGCTCCTAGCATCCAGACCCAGTACTTC. It codes for CASSEAPSIQTQYF.

J is TRBJ1-1 and V is TRBV7-9; unclear D gene. The CDR3 is 12 residues long. V lost 5 bases and J lost 6, with 10 bases in between. CDR1 is SEHNR and CDR2 is FQNEAQ in the germline V gene (reference sequence). For the CDR3, the DNA is TGTGCCAGCAGCCGTTCTAGTCCTGAAGCTTTCTTT. This codes for CASSRSSPEAFF.

The chain employs TRBV29-1 and TRBJ1-4; D might be TRBD1 (5 bases). The CDR3 runs 13 residues. Germline V gene data show CDR1 as SQVTM and CDR2 as ANQGSEA. V shed 6 bases and J shed 3 bases, with 11 bases lying between them. The CDR3 DNA sequence: TGCAGCGTGGGGCAGGATGCTAATGAAAAACTGTTTTTT. As protein: CSVGQDANEKLFF.

This clone was picked up one time. V and J are TRBV5-1 and TRBJ1-2; weak D call: TRBD1 (6 bases). The CDR3 consists of 17 residues. Per the germline V gene, CDR1 is SGHRS and CDR2 is YFSETQ. V lost 0 bases and J lost 3, with 18 bases in between. The CDR3 reads CASSLGRRGGNDYGYTF. The CDR3 nucleotides read TGCGCCAGCAGCTTGGGCCGACGTGGGGGCAACGACTATGGCTACACCTTC.

The CDR3 here is CAHRERSFNQPQHF. In nucleotides, the CDR3 is TGTGCTCACAGGGAACGTTCGTTCAATCAGCCCCAGCATTTT. The chain has TRBV6-6 and TRBJ1-5, with a weak D call TRBD1 (6 bases). Germline values: CDR1 MNHNY, CDR2 SVGAGI (reference sequence). The length of the CDR3 is 14 residues.

The chain is built from TRBV19 and TRBJ1-1, with D possibly being TRBD1 (5 bases). CDR1 is LNHDA, CDR2 SQIVND, per germline (reference sequence). This CDR3 contains 15 residues. The germline V and J ends were trimmed by 5 bases and 6 bases, with 19 bases remaining between them. The CDR3 here is CASSPISGKIAEAFF. CDR3 in DNA: TGTGCCAGTAGTCCAATATCAGGGAAGATAGCTGAAGCTTTCTTT.

The chain couples TRBV9 to TRBJ2-2; weak D call: TRBD2 (6 bases). This CDR3 contains 16 residues. Germline V gene sequence: CDR1 SGDLS, CDR2 YYNGEE. The V gene lost 7 bases and the J gene lost 0 bases, with 16 bases spanning the gap. CDR3 nucleotide sequence: TGTGCCAGCGGTCGAGCGGGCCAATCGAACACCGGGGAGCTGTTTTTT. Amino acid sequence: CASGRAGQSNTGELFF.

This chain connects TRBV4-2 to TRBJ2-6, with 7 positions matching TRBD1. Losses at the gene ends were 4 bases for V and 1 base for J; bases not matched to a gene: 4. The CDR3 has 16 residues. The V gene's germline CDR1 is LGHNA and CDR2 YNFKEQ. CDR3 coding DNA: TGTGCCAGCAGCCGGACGGGACAGTCTGGGGCCAACGTCCTGACTTTC. The encoded protein is CASSRTGQSGANVLTF.

This chain uses TRBV29-1 with TRBJ2-2, with D perhaps matching TRBD2 (6 bases). This CDR3 spans 12 amino acids. CDR1 and CDR2 (germline): SQVTM, ANQGSEA. V was clipped by 4 bases and J by 5 bases, with 8 bases between them. DNA for the CDR3: TGCAGCGTTGGGGCGGGGACCGGGGAGCTGTTTTTT. Its translation is CSVGAGTGELFF.

This clone was recorded a few times. The CDR3 DNA follows: TGTGCCAGCACTCGAGAGGGTGGCGAGCAGTACTTC. As protein: CASTREGGEQYF. The V call is TRBV2, the J call TRBJ2-7; D may be TRBD2 (5 bases). V lost 7 bases to trimming and J lost 6 bases, with 13 bases between them. Germline-derived CDR1 and CDR2 are SNHLY and FYNNEI. This CDR3 has 12 amino acids.

This chain connects TRBV6-5 to TRBJ2-7; 8 bases line up with TRBD1. The germline V gene encodes CDR1 MNHEY and CDR2 SVGAGI. This CDR3 spans 14 amino acids. V lost 10 bases to trimming and J lost 3 bases; unmatched junction nucleotides: 11. CDR3 sequence (DNA): TGTGCCACCAAACGGGGACAGGAGGTCTACGAGCAGTACTTC. Translating it yields CATKRGQEVYEQYF.

V is TRBV5-6 and J is TRBJ2-3, with 12 bases fitting TRBD2. Germline V gene data show CDR1 as SGHDT and CDR2 as YYEEEE. V lost 3 bases, J lost 6 bases, and 5 bases stayed unmatched. CDR3 length: 15 residues. CDR3 bases: TGTGCCAGCAGCTCAGGACTAGCGGGGAGCGATACGCAGTATTTT. Amino acids: CASSSGLAGSDTQYF.

The V gene is TRBV28, the J gene TRBJ1-5, with D possibly TRBD1 on 5 matching bases. Germline CDR1 reads MDHEN; CDR2 reads SYDVKM. The CDR3 has 12 residues. Deletions cut 5 bases from V and 9 bases from J, with 11 bases between. CDR3 region: CASSEPGGPQHF. DNA of the CDR3: TGTGCCAGCAGTGAGCCGGGGGGGCCCCAGCATTTT.

The J gene is TRBJ2-2, the V gene TRBV3-1 (or the pseudogene TRBV3-2), with no clear D. The V and J ends lost 1 base and 7 bases respectively, with 4 bases between them. CDR1 and CDR2 (germline): LGHDT, YNNKEL (reference sequence). CDR3 length: 12 amino acids. The CDR3 reads CASSQGHGELFF. CDR3 in DNA: TGTGCCAGCAGCCAAGGACACGGGGAGCTGTTTTTT.

V is TRBV5-1 and J is TRBJ1-5; a possible D gene is TRBD1 (5 bases). This CDR3 spans 15 amino acids. Germline CDR1 and CDR2: SGHRS and YFSETQ. Trimming left V 4 bases short and J 6 bases short, with 17 bases between. In DNA form, the CDR3 reads TGCGCCAGCAGCGAGGAGGGGCTCAGTCCTCAGCCCCAGCATTTT. Amino acids: CASSEEGLSPQPQHF.